Detailed here is one T cell receptor (beta chain). No cognate antigen has been identified for it. No base qualities exist here, and no much larger clone lies one base off it. Systemically healthy Caucasian individuals from Russia, some 38 in total and aged about 6 to 100 years, were included as donors. Each donor gave roughly 9.5 milliliters of peripheral blood, collected into EDTA-treated Vacutainer tubes. Ficoll-Paque density-gradient centrifugation was used to isolate PBMCs, with at least 7 million per sample. Total RNA was extracted from PBMCs with Trizol reagent, with at least 5.5 micrograms obtained per sample. For every donor, an aliquot of PBMCs went through flow cytometry to measure the percentages of naive CD45RAhigh/CD27high T cells. This entry is derived from a study of blood T cells in healthy people across ages (dated by TCRdb to the mid-2010s). As for the study more broadly: In model experiments, roughly one uniquely barcoded TCR beta cDNA molecule per two T cells was captured by template switching. Donors of different ages were randomly distributed across sequencing lanes to avoid experimental bias. Donors were grouped into four age groups: young (average approximately 15 years), middle-aged (less than 40), aged (62) and long-lived (over 80). For two donors (one aged 18 to 30 and one aged 80 or older), the study analyzed two additional independent replicas of 1 million unique cDNA reads from the same blood draw. Using deep sequencing normalized with unique cDNA molecular identifiers, the study measured how TCR beta repertoire diversity changes with age.

General findings and caveats noted by the study authors: Bulk unsorted PBMC profiling prevented conclusive comparison of naive and antigen-experienced compartments. Estimates of total diversity from one million sequenced T cells were regarded as lower bounds and underestimates. Donor CMV infection status was unknown, potentially confounding age-related changes in expanded clonotypes. Compared with the aged group, more naive CD4+ T cells, fewer expanded clones and increased TCR diversity were shown by the long-lived group, suggesting age selection. Observed TCR beta diversity per million T cells fell roughly linearly with age, and a significant reduction was already apparent by age around 36. Observed TCR beta diversity correlated strongly with the percentage of naive T cells measured by flow cytometry.

The receptor library was made with 5' RACE. Sequencing instrument: Illumina HiSeq 2500. A second PCR of about 6 to 12 cycles was performed with a sample-barcoded 5' primer and a J-beta primer mix. Each TCR beta cDNA molecule received a unique molecular identifier from a template-switch 5' adaptor carrying 12 random nucleotides. At least 3 million CDR3-containing paired-end reads were obtained from each sample. First-strand cDNA was synthesized from all RNA with the Mint cDNA synthesis kit, primed by a TRBC-specific oligonucleotide. After uracil-DNA glycosylase treatment, a first 18-cycle PCR used universal primers M1SS and BC2_uni_R on all cDNA. The original pipeline was this. For normalization, 1 million high-quality reads were randomly selected from each sample, with every read carrying a distinct molecular identifier. Reads sharing molecular identifiers were discarded rather than binned into consensus sequences. MiTCR, set to a Q25 quality threshold and the strictest error-elimination algorithm, was used for CDR3 identification, clonotype clustering and error correction. A nonparametric unseen species model with Euler transformation was used to estimate a lower bound on total TCR beta diversity. The public reads were reanalyzed by TCRdb: fastp trimming at Q25, MiXCR alignment, in-frame beta chains only. Rows merge per CDR3 protein into single entries with the most common DNA and genes. TCRdb assigned the V and J calls; the authors' analysis was not used. The sample includes about a million distinct CDR3 sequences, with around 46% observed a single time. About an eighth of the sample is taken by the ten largest.

The sample comprised blood. This TCR derives from a man under 40 in good health.

The sequence in DNA is TGTGCCAGCAGCTTAGGGGCGGGGGTGGCATGGGATACGCAGTATTTT. Its product reads: CASSLGAGVAWDTQYF. The chain employs TRBV7-2 and TRBJ2-3; 7 bases in between match TRBD2. V has 1 base trimmed and J has 6 bases trimmed; junction bases matching no gene number 10. From cysteine to phenylalanine, the CDR3 is 16 amino acids long. The only DNA kept is the CDR3, 48 bases in frame from the first base. Via the germline V gene, CDR1 is SGHTA and CDR2 FQGNSA.